The clone carrying this T cell receptor beta chain has only one observation. Its antigen is unidentified. This specimen belongs to a study of vaccination and CD4 T cells after COVID-19. Oncomine TCR Beta short-read sequencing was applied to DNA from cultured CD4+ T cells. TCRdb re-called the PCR reads with MiXCR, one entry per CDR3 protein. The data hold approximately 12,000 distinct CDR3 sequences, with 45% to 65% observed a single time. As for treatment: roughly 11-day PBMC culture with coronavirus spike peptide pools or control peptides (ViraFEST assay). CDR1 is MNHNS, CDR2 SASEGT, per germline. Trimming removed 10 bases from V and 0 bases from J; junction bases left unmatched: 4. The CDR3 loop spans 14 amino acids.

Sequencing input: CD4+ T cells from blood, cultured in vitro. The clonotype comes from a human donor who had recovered from COVID-19. V and J are TRBV6-1 and TRBJ2-1; 9 bases match TRBD1. The CDR3 is CATKDRGSYNEQFF. CDR3 bases: TGTGCCACCAAGGACAGGGGCTCCTACAATGAGCAGTTCTTC.